The clone carrying this T cell receptor (beta chain) was detected a few times. The antigen is not known. Per germline, CDR1 DFQATT and CDR2 SNEGSKA (reference sequence). The CDR3 contains 10 residues. Sequencing libraries made from TCR beta cDNA carried unique molecular identifiers. TCRdb reanalysed the PCR reads using MiXCR and keeps one entry per CDR3 protein. The profile shows approximately 630,000 distinct CDR3 sequences, 55% to 60% of them singletons. This record comes from a study of post-analysis software for immune sequencing data. Study outcomes and limitations: The study found TRBV5-6, TRBV5-1 and TRBV20-1 among 4 or 5 TRBV segments more frequent in patients than controls.

This clonotype originated in a girl aged 2 to 9 with multiple sclerosis. The chain combines TRBV20-1 with TRBJ2-3; the D is unclear. The source material was blood. CDR3 nucleotides: TGCAGCGTCTCGAGAGATACGCAGTATTTT. It specifies CSVSRDTQYF.